Included here is one T cell receptor (beta chain) sequence, with context. Its antigen is unknown. This entry comes from a study of shared clonotypes between healthy human individuals. Study information: Researchers assigned three CD4 naive, three CD4 memory, two CD8 naive and one CD8 memory plate to each donor.

Across several immunoSEQ plates, the genomic DNA of each subset was split evenly. TCRdb's table, derived via immunoSEQ multiplex PCR, lists solely in-frame clones and lacks some. This table has about 820,000 clones, over 90% appearing once. Terminally differentiated effector memory CD45RA+ cells were excluded by CCR7 positive selection of CD45RO-negative cells. Points from the study as a whole: Generally, naive subsets (rather than memory subsets) showed larger estimated richness. It was anticipated that sequencing depth would influence how many clonotypes donors shared.

The sample consisted of naive CD8+ T cells sorted from blood. The TCR comes from a man aged 30-40 years in good health.

This CDR3 is CASSYSSQGIGEQFF. As DNA, the CDR3 is TGTGCCAGCAGTTACTCGAGCCAGGGGATCGGTGAGCAGTTCTTC. The chain carries TRBV6-5 and TRBJ2-1; possibly TRBD1 for D (6 bases). Germline assignment: CDR1 MNHEY and CDR2 SVGAGI. The CDR3 totals 15 residues. Trimming removed 0 bases at V and 9 bases at J, with 15 bases between.